The following is a T cell receptor (beta chain) sequence with its context. What it recognizes is unknown. The data were obtained in a study of T cell responses to AZD1222 COVID-19 vaccine. Study observations and caveats: Regions 160-218 and 743-854 held dominance among vaccine-associated CD4 TCRs, which spanned spike. Following two doses of AZD1222, Spike-specific TCR breadth and depth rose.

The CDR3 sequence is 15 residues long. The V and J ends lost 5 bases and 1 base respectively, with 14 bases between them. Germline CDR1 and CDR2: LNHDA and SQIVND (reference sequence). Sequencing used immunoSEQ multiplex PCR; TCRdb keeps in-frame clones, though not all of them. The sample yields roughly 49,000 clones, roughly 90% seen once. This chain joins TRBV19 and TRBJ1-1; tentatively, D is TRBD1 (6 bases). The sequences come from peripheral blood, collected 28 days after the second AZD1222 dose. This sequence was found in an adult who received the AZD1222 COVID-19 vaccine. The CDR3, as DNA: TGTGCCAGTAGTCACCGGCAGGGGCGGAACACTGAAGCTTTCTTT. The encoded protein is CASSHRQGRNTEAFF.